This record concerns one TCR beta chain sequence. What it recognizes is unknown. Compared with germline, one end of the junction differs, possibly owing to a read error. This entry is derived from a study of cytomegalovirus exposure and HLA in healthy donors. Study-level background: Roughly 80 million unique TCRs from HLA-typed donors were held in an early data release.

There are 14 residues in the CDR3. Germline CDR1 SSHAT, CDR2 FNYEAQ (reference sequence). 13 Jbeta primers and 60 Vbeta primers were used for the PCR. Libraries were prepared by immunoSEQ multiplex PCR; TCRdb keeps only in-frame clonotypes and omits some of them. This sample has more than 150,000 clones, with roughly 84% found just once. Study-level results: Looking again later, the authors saw that most CMV-associated TCR beta chains seemed HLA-restricted. Excluded: some indistinguishable V segments such as TRBV6-2 and TRBV6-3.

The sample was PBMCs. This TCR was recovered from a girl less than two years old in good health and CMV-seronegative. This chain joins TRBV7-7 and TRBJ2-2, with 7 bases identical to TRBD1. CDR3 nucleotide sequence: TGTGCTAGCAGCTGGGACAGAGTCTCCGGGGAGCTGTTTTTT. Amino acids: CASSWDRVSGELFF.